What follows are 6 T cell receptor beta chains derived from one specimen sequenced in a study of T-cell memory formation after mild COVID-19. One entry per CDR3 protein results from TCRdb running MiXCR on the 5' RACE reads. Among hundreds of thousands of distinct CDR3 sequences, 20% to 25% were seen once, and the ten largest hold around 8.8%. Sequenced input: PBMCs or a T cell subset sorted from them (not recorded which). The receptors shown here come from an adult woman who had mild COVID-19 (a few samples of this study predate the infection). Cell type and time point are not known.

This clonotype was recorded many times. V usage is TRBV7-6 and J usage is TRBJ2-7; possible D gene TRBD1, 6 bases. This CDR3 is 14 amino acids long. Per germline, CDR1 SGHVS and CDR2 FNYEAQ. Trimming removed 4 bases at V and 3 bases at J, with 13 bases between. The CDR3 reads CASSSGQGYYEQYF. The CDR3 DNA follows: TGTGCCAGCAGCTCCGGCCAGGGGTACTACGAGCAGTACTTC.

This clonotype was picked up a small number of times. This chain links TRBV24-1 with TRBJ2-3; no definite D call. The V end lost 5 bases, the J end lost 3 bases, and 14 bases lay between the germline ends. This CDR3 spans 15 amino acids. Germline V CDR1 and CDR2: KGHDR, SFDVKD. In nucleotides, the CDR3 is TGTGCCACCAGTGGCCCTATCGGAATGACAGATACGCAGTATTTT. Amino acids: CATSGPIGMTDTQYF.

This clonotype was detected a few times. V is TRBV30 and J is TRBJ2-2, with a weak D call TRBD1 (5 bases). The V and J ends lost 4 bases and 1 base respectively, with 10 bases between them. The CDR3 has 14 residues. CDR1 is GTSNPN, CDR2 SVGIG, per germline (reference sequence). In nucleotides, the CDR3 is TGTGCCTGGATGATAGGGGTGAACACCGGGGAGCTGTTTTTT. It codes for CAWMIGVNTGELFF.

The chain carries TRBV18 and TRBJ1-5; TRBD1 is a possible D gene (5 bases). The CDR3 runs to 16 residues. The germline V gene encodes CDR1 KGHSH and CDR2 LQKENI. V lost 3 bases, J lost 2 bases, and 14 bases lay in between. CDR3 sequence (DNA): TGTGCCAGCTCACCGGGGGGACTGGTGGGCAATCAGCCCCAGCATTTT. Translating gives CASSPGGLVGNQPQHF.

A single count supports this clonotype. V and J are TRBV10-3 and TRBJ2-5; D possibly corresponds to TRBD1 (6 bases). V lost 2 bases to trimming and J lost 5 bases, with 18 bases between them. The length of the CDR3 is 16 residues. CDR1 and CDR2 from the germline V gene are ENHRY and SYGVKD. CDR3 residues: CAISEAVGGAGETQYF. The CDR3 DNA reads as TGTGCCATCAGTGAGGCCGTAGGGGGAGCCGGGGAGACCCAGTACTTC.

This clonotype showed up just a few times. This sequence joins TRBV12-3 or TRBV12-4 and TRBJ2-1; 10 bases match TRBD2. There are 15 residues in the CDR3. V lost 7 bases, J lost 3 bases, and 6 bases stayed unmatched. CDR3 sequence: CASILSGGNYNEQFF. The CDR3 nucleotides are TGTGCCAGCATTCTTAGCGGGGGGAACTACAATGAGCAGTTCTTC.